The 6 T cell receptor beta chains given below trace back to one sample, sequenced in a study of T cell responses to AZD1222 COVID-19 vaccine. The method was immunoSEQ multiplex PCR; TCRdb's version includes in-frame clones alone and lacks a portion of them. Among 150,000 or so clones listed, 90% were seen once. This specimen consisted of peripheral blood, obtained on day 0 of AZD1222 vaccination. Every receptor here comes from an adult in good health.

V is TRBV7-2 and J is TRBJ1-1; D may be TRBD1 (6 bases). Germline V gene lookup returns CDR1 SGHTA and CDR2 FQGNSA. V lost 4 bases and J 6 bases, leaving 15 bases between the germline ends. CDR3 length: 14 amino acids. CDR3 sequence reads: CASSSLAGAAEAFF. In nucleotides, the CDR3 is TGTGCCAGCAGCTCCCTTGCAGGGGCGGCTGAAGCTTTCTTT. Using reference TRBV7-2 and TRBJ1-1 for the parts outside the CDR3, the full variable domain is GAGVSQSPSNKVTEKGKDVELRCDPISGHTALYWYRQSLGQGLEFLIYFQGNSAPDKSGLPSDRFSAERTGGSVSTLTIQRTQQEDSAVYLCASSSLAGAAEAFFGQGTRLTVV.

The rearrangement joins TRBV4-2 to TRBJ1-5; perhaps TRBD1 as D (6 bases). Germline V gene sequence: CDR1 LGHNA, CDR2 YNFKEQ. The CDR3 totals 13 residues. Trimming took off 4 bases at V and 5 bases at J, with 9 bases between the two ends. CDR3 in DNA: TGTGCCAGCAGCCTGAACAGGGATCAGCCCCAGCATTTT. This sequence encodes CASSLNRDQPQHF.

This rearrangement joins TRBV10-3 to TRBJ1-6; 7 bases match TRBD1. Germline V lookup: CDR1 ENHRY, CDR2 SYGVKD. Trimming removed 3 bases from V and 4 bases from J; junction bases left unmatched: 9. The CDR3 is 17 amino acids. Written as DNA, the CDR3 is TGTGCCATCAGTGACCCCGGTGCAGGGGGGTATAATTCACCCCTCCACTTT. Its translation: CAISDPGAGGYNSPLHF.

The J gene is TRBJ2-7, the V gene TRBV18; 7 bases line up with TRBD1. V dropped 3 bases and J dropped 4; count of bases not matched to a gene: 3. The germline V gene encodes CDR1 KGHSH and CDR2 LQKENI. The CDR3 totals 13 residues. The CDR3 sequence is CASSPKQGYEQYF. CDR3 nucleotides: TGTGCCAGCTCACCGAAACAGGGGTACGAGCAGTACTTC.

This chain joins TRBV27 and TRBJ2-1; 15 nucleotides align to TRBD2. CDR3 length: 18 amino acids. Trimming at V came to 4 bases and at J to 0 bases, leaving 4 bases not matched to a gene. Germline assignment: CDR1 MNHEY and CDR2 SMNVEV (reference sequence). The CDR3 nucleotides are TGTGCCAGCAGTTCCGGACTAGCGGGGGGGGGCTCCTACAATGAGCAGTTCTTC. Translation gives CASSSGLAGGGSYNEQFF.

The V call is TRBV5-4, the J call TRBJ2-1, with 8 bases identical to TRBD2. V gave up 6 bases and J gave up 3 bases; unmatched junction bases: 8. Germline CDR1 and CDR2: SGHNT and YYREEE (reference sequence). The CDR3 has 15 amino acids. CDR3 sequence: CASIPSGGLYNEQFF. The DNA of the CDR3 is TGTGCCAGCATCCCCAGCGGGGGACTCTACAATGAGCAGTTCTTC.